The present T cell receptor (beta chain) was sequenced within a study of T cells after yellow fever vaccination. Study outcomes and limitations: Post-booster repertoires contained most primary-vaccination clones again (approximately 95% CD4, less than 90% CD8).

CDR3 length: 15 residues. The junction had 11 bases not matched to a gene; V was cut back by 5 bases and J by 6 bases. The V gene's germline CDR1 is SGHTA and CDR2 FQGNSA. A few counts support this clonotype. No antigen is known for it. TCRdb reanalysed the 5' RACE reads using MiXCR and keeps one entry per CDR3 protein. The sample yields just under 600,000 distinct CDR3 sequences, approximately 13% seen once. The sequencing used PBMCs, collected on the day of the yellow fever booster vaccination. The chain combines TRBV7-2 with TRBJ2-5; TRBD2 matches at 8 bases. The receptor was derived from a man under 40 who received the YFV17D yellow fever vaccine. DNA of the CDR3: TGTGCCAGCAGCCCAGACCCGAGCGGGAGCAAGACCCAGTACTTC. Its protein product is CASSPDPSGSKTQYF.